The clone carrying this T cell receptor beta chain was observed a handful of times. The antigen is undetermined. These data originate in a study of CD8 T cells in ankylosing spondylitis. General study findings and limits: Ankylosing spondylitis blood appeared to carry a characteristic TCR beta motif of several highly homologous variants. Before this, some motif variants had been reported in reactive arthritis synovial fluid and blood. The authors reported significant enrichment of disease-linked clones in matched ankylosing spondylitis synovial fluid. Those disease-linked clones were CD8+; they were also relatively rare in peripheral blood.

J lost 4 bases, V lost 4 bases, and 7 bases had no gene match. The CDR3 runs 16 residues. Per the germline V gene, CDR1 is KGHDR and CDR2 is SFDVKD. Making use of molecular barcodes, quantitative 5'-RACE generated TCR beta libraries. Via MiXCR, TCRdb re-called the 5' RACE reads, giving one row per CDR3 protein. The data hold hundreds of thousands of distinct CDR3 sequences, with 12% observed a single time. The source material was blood, either unsorted or a sorted T cell fraction (not recorded which). The rearrangement uses TRBV24-1 and TRBJ2-1; 9 bases match TRBD1. This receptor was identified in a male donor with ankylosing spondylitis. The CDR3 here is CATSEPRQGGYNEQFF. DNA for the CDR3: TGTGCCACCAGTGAACCTCGACAGGGGGGTTACAATGAGCAGTTCTTC.